These 27 T cell receptor beta chains came from one sample sequenced in a study of siplizumab effects on memory and regulatory T cells. TCRdb's table, derived via immunoSEQ multiplex PCR, lists solely in-frame clones and lacks some. The data contain about 100,000 clones, about 90% of them singletons. The sample comprised non-Treg CD4+ T cells sorted from blood. Receptors were obtained from a human donor in good health.

The V call is TRBV6-1, the J call TRBJ2-7, with 11 bases that match TRBD2. The germline CDR1 and CDR2 sequences are MNHNS and SASEGT. The CDR3 runs 14 residues. Trimming cost V 8 bases and J 3 bases; bases outside gene matches: 6. The CDR3 region is CASRTSGGSYEQYF. As DNA, the CDR3 is TGTGCCAGCCGAACTAGCGGGGGCAGCTACGAGCAGTACTTC.

Comments on this clone: One end of the junction does not line up with germline, which may come from a read error. The V gene is TRBV28, the J gene TRBJ1-4; D is unresolved. The CDR3 has 12 amino acids. Germline CDR1 is MDHEN and CDR2 is SYDVKM. CDR3 in amino acids: CASRGPNEKLFF. The CDR3 nucleotides read TGTGCCAGCAGGGGCCCTAACGAAAAACTGTTTTTT.

This rearrangement joins TRBV7-9 to TRBJ1-5; D call uncertain. CDR3 length: 13 amino acids. Trimming removed 5 bases from V and 9 bases from J, with 14 bases in between. The germline gives CDR1 SEHNR, CDR2 FQNEAQ (reference sequence). In nucleotides, the CDR3 is TGTGCCAGCAGCCCGGACGGTTCGGGGCCCCAGCATTTT. This sequence encodes CASSPDGSGPQHF.

The gene calls are TRBV29-1 and TRBJ1-5; D remains unclear. CDR3 length: 12 residues. CDR1 is SQVTM, CDR2 ANQGSEA, per germline. Trimming left V 6 bases short and J 3 bases short, with 9 bases between. Here the CDR3 reads CSVGTVNQPQHF. The DNA of the CDR3 is TGCAGCGTGGGAACAGTCAATCAGCCCCAGCATTTT.

V usage is TRBV29-1 and J usage is TRBJ2-4; 7 nucleotides align to TRBD2. V shed 1 base, J shed 6 bases, and the junction held 6 bases outside the gene matches. The CDR3 is made up of 14 amino acids. Germline V CDR1 and CDR2: SQVTM, ANQGSEA. The CDR3 is CSVEVGGMVNIQYF. The CDR3 region has the DNA TGCAGCGTTGAAGTGGGGGGGATGGTAAACATTCAGTACTTC.

The rearrangement joins TRBV11-2 to TRBJ1-2, with TRBD1 as a possible D gene (6 bases). The V end was cut by 6 bases, the J end by 4 bases, with 15 bases between. CDR1 is SGHAT and CDR2 is FQNNGV in the germline V gene. This CDR3 contains 14 residues. This CDR3 reads CASSTPGDSYGYTF. Here the CDR3 DNA reads TGTGCCAGCAGTACCCCAGGGGATTCCTATGGCTACACCTTC.

This rearrangement joins TRBV19 to TRBJ2-4; TRBD1 matches at 8 bases. The CDR3 contains 14 residues. V dropped 5 bases and J dropped 4; count of bases not matched to a gene: 4. Looked up from germline, CDR1 is LNHDA and CDR2 is SQIVND (reference sequence). As DNA, the CDR3 is TGTGCCAGTAGTCCCCGGACAGGGAAAAACATTCAGTACTTC. Protein sequence: CASSPRTGKNIQYF.

This chain uses TRBV25-1 with TRBJ2-3, with D possibly TRBD2 on 5 matching bases. CDR3 length: 12 residues. CDR1 is MGHDK, CDR2 SYGVNS, per germline. The V end was cut by 6 bases, the J end by 4 bases, with 8 bases between. Here the CDR3 reads CASSLLADTQYF. The CDR3 nucleotides are TGTGCCAGCAGCCTACTAGCAGATACGCAGTATTTT.

The chain joins TRBV30 to TRBJ2-7; D might be TRBD2 (5 bases). CDR1 is GTSNPN and CDR2 is SVGIG in the germline V gene (reference sequence). The CDR3 extends over 13 amino acids. The ends were cut back, 4 bases at V and 1 base at J, with 11 bases in the middle. The CDR3 reads CAWKRGRSYEQYF. In DNA form, the CDR3 reads TGTGCCTGGAAGCGAGGGAGATCCTACGAGCAGTACTTC.

The V and J genes are TRBV27 and TRBJ2-7, with D perhaps matching TRBD1 (6 bases). The V gene's germline CDR1 is MNHEY and CDR2 SMNVEV (reference sequence). V was clipped by 6 bases and J by 2 bases, with 14 bases between them. The length of the CDR3 is 14 residues. In DNA, the CDR3 is TGTGCCAGCAGATCGGTGGACAGTCCCTACGAGCAGTACTTC. This codes for CASRSVDSPYEQYF.

For the CDR3, the DNA is TGTGCCAGCAGCCAACCGACAGGGGGCGGTGAGACCCAGTACTTC. It specifies CASSQPTGGGETQYF. The chain uses TRBV11-3 and TRBJ2-5; 10 bases agree with TRBD1. The germline CDR1 and CDR2 sequences are SGHNT and YENEEA. The length of the CDR3 is 15 residues. The V gene end was trimmed by 5 bases and the J gene end by 5 bases; junction bases not matched to a gene: 8.

The V gene is TRBV19, the J gene TRBJ1-2; D is unclear. Germline V CDR1 and CDR2: LNHDA, SQIVND (reference sequence). This CDR3 spans 13 amino acids. Trimming left V 1 base short and J 3 bases short, with 6 bases between. CDR3 in amino acids: CASSIGMDYGYTF. The DNA for the CDR3 is TGTGCCAGTAGTATAGGAATGGACTATGGCTACACCTTC.

V gene TRBV27 combines with J gene TRBJ1-1; 10 bases are shared with TRBD1. Germline loops: CDR1 MNHEY, CDR2 SMNVEV (reference sequence). The CDR3 has 16 amino acids. The J segment lost 4 bases and the V segment lost 6 bases, leaving 11 bases of the junction unmatched. The CDR3 sequence is CASSAGQGRRGTEAFF. Written as DNA, the CDR3 is TGTGCCAGCAGCGCGGGACAGGGGCGTAGGGGCACTGAAGCTTTCTTT.

The V call is TRBV30, the J call TRBJ1-1, with D maybe TRBD1 (5 bases). The CDR3 runs to 13 residues. CDR1 and CDR2 (germline): GTSNPN, SVGIG (reference sequence). V lost 2 bases to trimming and J lost 1 base, with 8 bases between them. CDR3 sequence (DNA): TGTGCCTGGAGTAGGGGACCGAACACTGAAGCTTTCTTT. It translates to CAWSRGPNTEAFF. The whole variable domain, remainder taken from reference TRBV30 and TRBJ1-1, is SQTIHQWPATLVQPVGSPLSLECTVEGTSNPNLYWYRQAAGRGLQLLFYSVGIGQISSEVPQNLSASRPQDRQFILSSKKLLLSDSGFYLCAWSRGPNTEAFFGQGTRLTVV.

This sequence joins TRBV29-1 and TRBJ2-3; D might be TRBD1 or TRBD2, each matching 5 bases. The V end was cut by 7 bases, the J end by 0 bases, with 14 bases between. Germline V gene data show CDR1 as SQVTM and CDR2 as ANQGSEA. There are 14 residues in the CDR3. CDR3 protein: CSAAGTTSTDTQYF. DNA for the CDR3: TGCAGCGCGGCCGGGACGACTAGCACAGATACGCAGTATTTT.

V usage is TRBV12-5 and J usage is TRBJ2-1; TRBD2 agrees at 7 bases. The V and J ends lost 2 bases and 15 bases, in that order; junction bases with no gene match: 10. The length of the CDR3 is 13 residues. Germline values: CDR1 LGHNT, CDR2 FRNRAP. CDR3 nucleotides: TGTGCTAGTGGTTTGAGCTCGGGGGGAGGTAGGTTCTTC. Its protein product is CASGLSSGGGRFF.

CDR3 sequence reads: CASSPRSSTDTQYF. Written as DNA, the CDR3 is TGTGCCAGCAGCCCGCGGAGTAGCACAGATACGCAGTATTTT. V and J are TRBV7-3 and TRBJ2-3; D gene unclear. The germline gives CDR1 SGHTA, CDR2 FQGTGA. V lost 5 bases to trimming and J lost 0 bases, with 9 bases between them. This CDR3 spans 14 amino acids.

This clone has a handful of counts. V usage is TRBV30 and J usage is TRBJ1-2; no reliable D call. This CDR3 is 12 amino acids long. The V and J ends lost 1 base and 10 bases respectively, with 13 bases between them. The germline CDR1 and CDR2 sequences are GTSNPN and SVGIG (reference sequence). CDR3: CAWSAEGRIYTF. The CDR3 DNA follows: TGTGCCTGGAGTGCCGAAGGACGAATCTACACCTTC. Drawing the rest from reference TRBV30 and TRBJ1-2, the complete variable domain is SQTIHQWPATLVQPVGSPLSLECTVEGTSNPNLYWYRQAAGRGLQLLFYSVGIGQISSEVPQNLSASRPQDRQFILSSKKLLLSDSGFYLCAWSAEGRIYTFGSGTRLTVV.

This clone was observed a single time. J is TRBJ2-2 and V is TRBV7-9; D remains ambiguous. Trimming left V 5 bases short and J 7 bases short, with 5 bases between. The CDR3 loop spans 11 amino acids. Per germline, CDR1 SEHNR and CDR2 FQNEAQ (reference sequence). Here the CDR3 reads CASSTVGELFF. The CDR3 DNA reads as TGTGCCAGCAGCACCGTCGGGGAGCTGTTTTTT.

The chain has TRBV6-5 and TRBJ2-2, with D unclear. Trimming pared 1 base from V and 7 bases from J, leaving 1 base between. CDR1 and CDR2 from the germline V gene are MNHEY and SVGAGI. This CDR3 is built from 11 residues. Here the CDR3 reads CASSYFGELFF. As DNA, the CDR3 is TGTGCCAGCAGTTACTTCGGGGAGCTGTTTTTT.

The chain is built from TRBV7-9 and TRBJ1-3; D ambiguous. CDR1 SEHNR and CDR2 FQNEAQ come from the germline V gene (reference sequence). This CDR3 is built from 12 residues. V was clipped by 8 bases and J by 0 bases, with 5 bases between them. This CDR3 reads CASSLSGNTIYF. For the CDR3, the DNA is TGTGCCAGCTCCCTCTCTGGAAACACCATATATTTT.

The chain combines TRBV2 with TRBJ2-7; tentative D call: TRBD2 (7 bases). The V end lost 2 bases, the J end lost 6 bases, and 17 bases lay between the germline ends. The germline V gene has CDR1 SNHLY and CDR2 FYNNEI. The CDR3 has 15 amino acids. The chain's CDR3 is CASSETGRVEREQYF. Here the CDR3 DNA reads TGTGCCAGCAGTGAAACAGGGAGGGTTGAACGCGAGCAGTACTTC.

This chain joins TRBV7-6 and TRBJ2-5; 12 bases map to TRBD2. Germline V gives CDR1 SGHVS, CDR2 FNYEAQ. J gave up 0 bases and V 5 bases, and 10 bases lay outside the gene matches. CDR3 size: 18 residues. This CDR3 is CASSPGLAGTGYQETQYF. As DNA, the CDR3 is TGTGCCAGCAGCCCAGGACTAGCGGGAACAGGGTACCAAGAGACCCAGTACTTC.

The V call is TRBV29-1, the J call TRBJ1-5; D not certain. Per the germline V gene, CDR1 is SQVTM and CDR2 is ANQGSEA. The length of the CDR3 is 13 residues. The V end lost 4 bases, the J end lost 3 bases, and 10 bases lay between the germline ends. The CDR3 loop is CSVADGTNQPQHF. Written as DNA, the CDR3 is TGCAGCGTTGCGGACGGAACCAATCAGCCCCAGCATTTT.

The J gene is TRBJ2-5, the V gene TRBV9; D gene ambiguous. V shed 0 bases and J shed 5 bases, with 14 bases lying between them. Germline V gene lookup returns CDR1 SGDLS and CDR2 YYNGEE. The CDR3 is 15 residues long. The CDR3 spells CASSVDPGVWETQYF. For the CDR3, the DNA is TGTGCCAGCAGCGTAGACCCAGGTGTTTGGGAGACCCAGTACTTC.

The chain uses TRBV18 and TRBJ2-3; 8 bases are a match to TRBD1. CDR3 length equals 16 residues. After removal of 1 base from V and 4 bases from J, the junction contained 7 bases not matched to a gene. The germline gives CDR1 KGHSH, CDR2 LQKENI. This CDR3 reads CASSPQGTGGADTQYF. The CDR3 DNA sequence: TGTGCCAGCTCACCACAAGGGACAGGTGGCGCAGATACGCAGTATTTT.

The V and J genes are TRBV2 and TRBJ2-1; TRBD2 matches 11 bases. Germline lookup yields CDR1 SNHLY and CDR2 FYNNEI. This CDR3 comprises 20 residues. V gave up 5 bases and J gave up 4 bases; unmatched junction bases: 19. The CDR3 sequence is CASSQKRTSGPRRDYNEQFF. The CDR3 DNA reads as TGTGCCAGCAGTCAAAAAAGGACTAGCGGGCCGCGAAGGGATTACAATGAGCAGTTCTTC.